What follows is one T cell receptor beta chain and its context. Antigen: not known. The entry originates in a study of beta chain features in type 1 diabetes. Regarding the study as a whole: Amplification by PCR could prefer shorter templates, with the same effect in patients and controls. Type 1 diabetes patients had fewer VDJ junction insertions and more deletions. Because the template was cDNA, high-expressing cells might be over-represented.

The CDR3 spans 15 residues. After removal of 3 bases from V and 1 base from J, the junction contained 5 bases not matched to a gene. From germline, CDR1 is KGHSH and CDR2 LQKENI. TCRB transcripts that were expressed got sequenced, as all of the isolated RNA had been reverse transcribed. Data came from immunoSEQ multiplex PCR; TCRdb stores just in-frame clones and leaves some out. Of around 160,000 clones in the sample, roughly 48% are singletons; the top ten hold around 0.45%. The TCR was taken from a man aged 18 to 30 in good health. The specimen was Tregs from blood. The chain employs TRBV18 and TRBJ1-2; 7 bases are a match to TRBD1. The DNA for the CDR3 is TGTGCCAGCTCACCGTCCGACAGGGTTAACTATGGCTACACCTTC. Translating it yields CASSPSDRVNYGYTF.